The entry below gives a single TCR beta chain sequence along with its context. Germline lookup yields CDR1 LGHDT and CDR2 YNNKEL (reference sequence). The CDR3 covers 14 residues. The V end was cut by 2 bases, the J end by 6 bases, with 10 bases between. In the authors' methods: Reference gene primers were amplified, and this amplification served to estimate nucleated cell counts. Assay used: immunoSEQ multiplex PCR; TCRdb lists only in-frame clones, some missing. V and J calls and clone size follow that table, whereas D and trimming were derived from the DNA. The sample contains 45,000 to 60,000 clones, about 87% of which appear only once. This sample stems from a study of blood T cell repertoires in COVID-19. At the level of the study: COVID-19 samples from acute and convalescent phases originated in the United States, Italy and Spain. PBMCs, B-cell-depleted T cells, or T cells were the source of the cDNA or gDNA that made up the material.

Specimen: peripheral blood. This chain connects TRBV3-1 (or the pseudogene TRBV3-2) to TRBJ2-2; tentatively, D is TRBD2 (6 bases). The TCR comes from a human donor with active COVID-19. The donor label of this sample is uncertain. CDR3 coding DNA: TGTGCCAGCAGCCAATTGGGGGAGGCCGGGGAGCTGTTTTTT. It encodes CASSQLGEAGELFF.